The 4 T cell receptor beta chains below all came from one sample that was sequenced in a study of blood T cell repertoires in COVID-19. Profiling relied on immunoSEQ multiplex PCR, and the TCRdb table lists in-frame clones only, not all of them. The table has just under 250,000 clones, 75% to 90% seen once; the top ten hold 2.5% to 3.5%. The source material was peripheral blood. The source is a woman aged 25 to 39 who had recovered from COVID-19.

This clone showed up just a few times. The V gene is TRBV7-9, the J gene TRBJ2-5, with 11 bases lining up with TRBD2. The V segment lost 3 bases and the J segment 5 bases; nucleotides outside the gene matches: 11. The CDR3 is made up of 17 amino acids. The germline gives CDR1 SEHNR, CDR2 FQNEAQ (reference sequence). This CDR3 reads CASSFLSGGAGFETQYF. The DNA of the CDR3 is TGTGCCAGCAGCTTCCTTAGCGGGGGGGCTGGGTTCGAGACCCAGTACTTC. Full variable domain (missing parts from reference TRBV7-9 and TRBJ2-5): DTGVSQNPRHKITKRGQNVTFRCDPISEHNRLYWYRQTLGQGPEFLTYFQNEAQLEKSRLLSDRFSAERPKGSFSTLEIQRTEQGDSAMYLCASSFLSGGAGFETQYFGPGTRLLVL.

The rearrangement uses TRBV6-5 and TRBJ2-7; 8 bases agree with TRBD2. This CDR3 region has 15 residues. Trimming took 5 bases from V and 2 from J; bases not matched to a gene: 8. Looked up from germline, CDR1 is MNHEY and CDR2 is SVGAGI. CDR3 in amino acids: CASSPRSGGAYEQYF. CDR3 in DNA: TGTGCCAGCAGTCCCCGGAGCGGGGGAGCCTACGAGCAGTACTTC.

The chain has TRBV6-4 and TRBJ2-2; 9 positions agree with TRBD2. The V gene's germline CDR1 is MRHNA and CDR2 SNTAGT. Unmatched junction bases numbered 13, after V lost 2 bases and J lost 0 bases. The CDR3 covers 20 residues. CDR3 bases: TGTGCCAGCAGTGACCCTCAAGCGGGGGGCACCATCGCGAACACCGGGGAGCTGTTTTTT. It translates to CASSDPQAGGTIANTGELFF.

This clone was counted between two and nine times. The chain combines TRBV5-4 with TRBJ2-7, with 9 bases aligning to TRBD1. Germline V gene sequence: CDR1 SGHNT, CDR2 YYREEE (reference sequence). The CDR3 spans 13 residues. The V segment lost 4 bases and the J segment 4 bases; nucleotides outside the gene matches: 3. Here the CDR3 reads CASSLGTGYEQYF. The CDR3 nucleotides read TGTGCCAGCAGCCTCGGGACAGGGTACGAGCAGTACTTC.